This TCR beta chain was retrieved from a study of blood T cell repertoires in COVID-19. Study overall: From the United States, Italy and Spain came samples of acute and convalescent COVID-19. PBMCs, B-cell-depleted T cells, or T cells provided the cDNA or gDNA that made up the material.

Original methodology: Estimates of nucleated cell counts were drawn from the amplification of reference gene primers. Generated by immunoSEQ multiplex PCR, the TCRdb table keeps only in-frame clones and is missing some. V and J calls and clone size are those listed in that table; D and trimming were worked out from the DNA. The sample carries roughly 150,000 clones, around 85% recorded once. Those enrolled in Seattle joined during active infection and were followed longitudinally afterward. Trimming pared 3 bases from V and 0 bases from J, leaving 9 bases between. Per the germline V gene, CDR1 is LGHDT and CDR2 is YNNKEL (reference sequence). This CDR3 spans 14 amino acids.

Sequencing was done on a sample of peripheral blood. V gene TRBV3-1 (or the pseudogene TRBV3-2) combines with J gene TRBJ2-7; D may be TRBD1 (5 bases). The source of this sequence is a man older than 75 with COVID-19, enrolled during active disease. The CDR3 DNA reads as TGTGCCAGCAGCCATTTCAGGGTCTCCTACGAGCAGTACTTC. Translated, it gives CASSHFRVSYEQYF.